This TCR beta chain derives from a study of cytomegalovirus exposure and HLA in healthy donors. Findings of the study overall: Analyzed later, association rates of TCRs varied across HLA loci, with DRB1 most and HLA-C fewest.

From germline, CDR1 is SNHLY and CDR2 FYNNEI. V lost 2 bases, J lost 4 bases, and 5 bases stayed unmatched. This CDR3 contains 16 residues. PCR involved 60 Vbeta and 13 Jbeta primers. Authors' processing steps: In a later analysis, the count reached 75 million to 90 million unique TCR beta chains, with 8.5 million to 14 million shared. Assay used: immunoSEQ multiplex PCR; TCRdb lists only in-frame clones, some missing. V, J and clone size derive from that table, while D and trimming were established from the DNA sequence. This table has around 150,000 clones, 65% to 85% appearing once. Concerning this clone itself: Its antigen is still unknown.

The chain carries TRBV2 and TRBJ2-6, with 7 bases that match TRBD2. The source is a man aged 35 to 55 in good health and CMV-seropositive. The sample taken for sequencing was PBMCs. CDR3 DNA sequence: TGTGCCAGCAGTGAACAAGCGGGGCCCGGGGCCAACGTCCTGACTTTC. Translated: CASSEQAGPGANVLTF.